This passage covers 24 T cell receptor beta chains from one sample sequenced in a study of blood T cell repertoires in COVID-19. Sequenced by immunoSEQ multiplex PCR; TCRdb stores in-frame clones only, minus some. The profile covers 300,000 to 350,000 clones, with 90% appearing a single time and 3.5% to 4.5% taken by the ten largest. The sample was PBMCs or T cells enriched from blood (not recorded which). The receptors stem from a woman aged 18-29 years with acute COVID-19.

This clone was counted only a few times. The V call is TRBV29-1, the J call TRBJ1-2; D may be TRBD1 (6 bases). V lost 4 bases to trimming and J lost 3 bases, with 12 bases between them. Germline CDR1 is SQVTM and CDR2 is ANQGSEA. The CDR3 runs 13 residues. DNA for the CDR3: TGCAGCGTTGGGGCAGGGACATACTATGGCTACACCTTC. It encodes CSVGAGTYYGYTF.

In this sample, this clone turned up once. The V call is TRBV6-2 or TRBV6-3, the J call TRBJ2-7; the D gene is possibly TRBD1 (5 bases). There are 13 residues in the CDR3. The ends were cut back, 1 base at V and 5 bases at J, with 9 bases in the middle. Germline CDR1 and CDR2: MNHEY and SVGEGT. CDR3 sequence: CASSYFQGNEQYF. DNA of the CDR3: TGTGCCAGCAGTTACTTCCAGGGAAACGAGCAGTACTTC.

The CDR3 DNA sequence: TGTGCCAGCAGGACACTTACCTCCAATCAGCCCCAGCATTTT. Translation gives CASRTLTSNQPQHF. The chain is built from TRBV6-6 and TRBJ1-5; no definite D call. V was clipped by 6 bases and J by 3 bases, with 12 bases between them. From germline, CDR1 is MNHNY and CDR2 SVGAGI (reference sequence). The CDR3 spans 14 residues.

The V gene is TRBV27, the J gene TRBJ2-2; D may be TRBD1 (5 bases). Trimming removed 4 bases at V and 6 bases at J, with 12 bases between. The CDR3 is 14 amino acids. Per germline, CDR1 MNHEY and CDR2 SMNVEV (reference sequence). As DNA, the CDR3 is TGTGCCAGCAGTTGGGGCAGGGAAGCCGGGGAGCTGTTTTTT. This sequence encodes CASSWGREAGELFF.

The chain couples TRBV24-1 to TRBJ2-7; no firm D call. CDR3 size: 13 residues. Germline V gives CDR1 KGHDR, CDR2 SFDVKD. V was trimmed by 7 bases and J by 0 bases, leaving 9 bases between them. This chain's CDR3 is CATRTALSYEQYF. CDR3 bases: TGTGCCACCAGGACTGCTCTCTCCTACGAGCAGTACTTC.

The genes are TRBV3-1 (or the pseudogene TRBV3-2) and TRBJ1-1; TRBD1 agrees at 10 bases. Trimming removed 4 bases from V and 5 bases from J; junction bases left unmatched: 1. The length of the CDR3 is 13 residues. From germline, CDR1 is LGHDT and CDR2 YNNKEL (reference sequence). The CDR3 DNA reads TGTGCCAGCAGCCGACAGGGGGCGACTGAAGCTTTCTTT. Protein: CASSRQGATEAFF.

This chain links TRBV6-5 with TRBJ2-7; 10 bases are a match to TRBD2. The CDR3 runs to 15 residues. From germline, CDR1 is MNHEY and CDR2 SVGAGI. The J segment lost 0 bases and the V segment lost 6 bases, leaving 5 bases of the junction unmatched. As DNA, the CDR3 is TGTGCCAGCAGACTAGCGGGAAAAAGCTCCTACGAGCAGTACTTC. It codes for CASRLAGKSSYEQYF.

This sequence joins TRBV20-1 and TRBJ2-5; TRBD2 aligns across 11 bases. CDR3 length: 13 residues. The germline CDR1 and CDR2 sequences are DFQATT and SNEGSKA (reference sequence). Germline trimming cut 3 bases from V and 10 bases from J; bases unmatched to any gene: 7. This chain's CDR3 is CSASRDSGRGQYF. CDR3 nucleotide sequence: TGCAGTGCTAGTCGGGATAGCGGGAGGGGCCAGTACTTC.

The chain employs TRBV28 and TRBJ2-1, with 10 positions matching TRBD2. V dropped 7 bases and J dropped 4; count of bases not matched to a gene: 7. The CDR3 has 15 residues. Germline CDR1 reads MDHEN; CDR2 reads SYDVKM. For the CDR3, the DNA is TGTGCCAGCACTCATGGGACTAGCGAATACAATGAGCAGTTCTTC. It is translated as CASTHGTSEYNEQFF.

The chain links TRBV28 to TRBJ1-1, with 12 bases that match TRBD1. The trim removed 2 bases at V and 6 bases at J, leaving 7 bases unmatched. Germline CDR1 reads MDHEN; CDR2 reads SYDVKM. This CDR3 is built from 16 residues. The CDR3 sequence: CASSLGDRGLLAEAFF. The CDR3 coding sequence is TGTGCCAGCAGTTTAGGGGACAGGGGGCTACTGGCTGAAGCTTTCTTT.

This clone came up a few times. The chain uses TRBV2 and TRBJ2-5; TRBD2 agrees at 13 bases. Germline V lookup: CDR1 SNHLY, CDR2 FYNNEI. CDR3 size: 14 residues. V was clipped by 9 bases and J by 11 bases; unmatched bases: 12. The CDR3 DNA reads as TGTGCCAGGGGGACTAGCGGGGCCCATACTGCACAGTACTTC. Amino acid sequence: CARGTSGAHTAQYF.

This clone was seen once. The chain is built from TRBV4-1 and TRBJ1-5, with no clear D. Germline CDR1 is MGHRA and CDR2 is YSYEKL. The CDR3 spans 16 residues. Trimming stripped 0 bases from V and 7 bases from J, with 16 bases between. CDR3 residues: CASSQEWQSRWQPQHF. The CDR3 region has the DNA TGCGCCAGCAGCCAAGAGTGGCAGTCCCGCTGGCAGCCCCAGCATTTT.

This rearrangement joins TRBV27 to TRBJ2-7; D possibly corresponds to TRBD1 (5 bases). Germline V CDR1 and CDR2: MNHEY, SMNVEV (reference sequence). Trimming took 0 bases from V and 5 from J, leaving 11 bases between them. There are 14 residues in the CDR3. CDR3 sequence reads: CASSLSSGQDEQYF. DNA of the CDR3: TGTGCCAGCAGTTTATCATCAGGGCAGGACGAGCAGTACTTC.

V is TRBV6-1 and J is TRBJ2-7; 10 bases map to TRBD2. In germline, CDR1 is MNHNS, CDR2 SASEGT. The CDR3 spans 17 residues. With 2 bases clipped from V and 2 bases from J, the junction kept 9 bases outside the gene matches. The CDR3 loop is CASSEFGGTSETYEQYF. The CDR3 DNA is TGTGCCAGCAGTGAATTCGGGGGGACTAGCGAAACCTACGAGCAGTACTTC.

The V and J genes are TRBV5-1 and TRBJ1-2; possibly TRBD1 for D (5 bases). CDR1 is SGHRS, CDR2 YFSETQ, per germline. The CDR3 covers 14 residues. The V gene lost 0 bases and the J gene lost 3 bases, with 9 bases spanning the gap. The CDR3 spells CASSLVPGDYGYTF. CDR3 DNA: TGCGCCAGCAGCTTGGTTCCGGGGGACTATGGCTACACCTTC.

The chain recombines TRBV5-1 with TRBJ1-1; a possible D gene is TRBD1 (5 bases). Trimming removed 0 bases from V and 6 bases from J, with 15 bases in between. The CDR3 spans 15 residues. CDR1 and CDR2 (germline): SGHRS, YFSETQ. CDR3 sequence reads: CASSLDRSFNAEAFF. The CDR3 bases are TGCGCCAGCAGCTTGGACAGGAGTTTTAACGCTGAAGCTTTCTTT.

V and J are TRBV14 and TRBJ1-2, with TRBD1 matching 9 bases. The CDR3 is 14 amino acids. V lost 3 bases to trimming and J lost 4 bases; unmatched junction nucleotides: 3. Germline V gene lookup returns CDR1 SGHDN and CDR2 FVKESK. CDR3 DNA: TGTGCCAGCAGCCACGGACAGGGGACCTATGGCTACACCTTC. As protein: CASSHGQGTYGYTF.

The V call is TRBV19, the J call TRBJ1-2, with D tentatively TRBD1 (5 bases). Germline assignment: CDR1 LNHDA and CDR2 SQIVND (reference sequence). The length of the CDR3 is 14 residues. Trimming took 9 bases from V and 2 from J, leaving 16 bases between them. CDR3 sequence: CASIGAVRNYGYTF. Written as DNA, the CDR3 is TGTGCCAGCATTGGGGCAGTCAGAAACTATGGCTACACCTTC.

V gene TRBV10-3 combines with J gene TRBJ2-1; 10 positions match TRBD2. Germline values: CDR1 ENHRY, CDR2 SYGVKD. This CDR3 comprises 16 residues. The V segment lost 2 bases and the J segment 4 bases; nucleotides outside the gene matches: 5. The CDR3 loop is CAISEPLAGVYNEQFF. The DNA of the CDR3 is TGTGCCATCAGTGAGCCGCTAGCGGGAGTATACAATGAGCAGTTCTTC.

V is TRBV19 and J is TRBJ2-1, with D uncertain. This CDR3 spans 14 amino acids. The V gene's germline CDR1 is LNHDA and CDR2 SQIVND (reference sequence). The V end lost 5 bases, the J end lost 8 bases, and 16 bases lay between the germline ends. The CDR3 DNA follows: TGTGCCAGTAGTCTTGCGCCTCCCCGGGATGAGCAGTTCTTC. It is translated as CASSLAPPRDEQFF.

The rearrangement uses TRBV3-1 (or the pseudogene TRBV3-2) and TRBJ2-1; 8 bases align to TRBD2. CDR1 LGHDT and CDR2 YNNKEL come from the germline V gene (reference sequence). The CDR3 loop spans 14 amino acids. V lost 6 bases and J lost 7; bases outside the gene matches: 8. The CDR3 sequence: CASSPGTGGNEQFF. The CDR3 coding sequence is TGTGCCAGCAGTCCCGGGACGGGGGGGAATGAGCAGTTCTTC.

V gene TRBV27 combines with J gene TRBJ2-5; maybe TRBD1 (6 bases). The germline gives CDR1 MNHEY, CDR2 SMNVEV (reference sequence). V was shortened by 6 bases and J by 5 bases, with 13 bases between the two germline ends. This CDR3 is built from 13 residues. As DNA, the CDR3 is TGTGCCAGCAGGGTACAGGGAAGGGAGACCCAGTACTTC. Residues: CASRVQGRETQYF.

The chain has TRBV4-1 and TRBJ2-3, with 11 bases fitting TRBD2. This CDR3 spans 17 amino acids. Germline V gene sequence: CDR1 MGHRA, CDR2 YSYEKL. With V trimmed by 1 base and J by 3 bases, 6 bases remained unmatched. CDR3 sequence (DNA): TGCGCCAGCAGCCAAGGGGAACTAGCGGGAGTAACAGATACGCAGTATTTT. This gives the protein CASSQGELAGVTDTQYF.

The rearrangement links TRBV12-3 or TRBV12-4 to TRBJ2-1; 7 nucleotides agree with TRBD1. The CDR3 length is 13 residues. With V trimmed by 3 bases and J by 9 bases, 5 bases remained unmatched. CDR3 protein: CASSLTGLGEQFF. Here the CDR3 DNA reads TGTGCCAGCAGTTTGACAGGGTTGGGTGAGCAGTTCTTC.